This is a list of T cell receptor beta chains from one sample in a study of type 1 regulatory T cells. One entry per CDR3 protein results from TCRdb running MiXCR on the reads. The sample yields 80,000 to 100,000 distinct CDR3 sequences, about 28% seen once. Sequencing was carried out using CD4+ T cells, either the whole sample or a sorted fraction (not recorded which). The receptor set was obtained from a human donor in good health. The CDR3 runs from the conserved cysteine through the conserved F or W. The D gene is left open where the match is weak. Clone size is shown for a subset of rows, as once, few, many or a class of expanded clone.

D gene: TRBD2
CDR3 length: 13
V gene: TRBV20-1
clone size: few
J gene: TRBJ2-3
CDR3 DNA: TGCAGTGCCCTAGCGGGACCCCCGGATACGCAGTATTTT
CDR3 protein: CSALAGPPDTQYF

D gene: -
CDR3 length: 13
V gene: TRBV19
clone size: -
J gene: TRBJ2-5
CDR3 DNA: TGTGCCAGTAGTATAGTCGGACGGGAGACCCAGTACTTC
CDR3 protein: CASSIVGRETQYF

D gene: -
CDR3 length: 10
V gene: TRBV12-3/TRBV12-4
clone size: -
J gene: TRBJ2-3
CDR3 DNA: TGTGCCAGCAGCATTGATACGCAGTATTTT
CDR3 protein: CASSIDTQYF

D gene: TRBD1
CDR3 length: 14
V gene: TRBV5-1
clone size: -
J gene: TRBJ1-2
CDR3 DNA: TGCGCCAGCAGCTGGACACAGGGGGCCTATGGCTACACCTTC
CDR3 protein: CASSWTQGAYGYTF

D gene: -
CDR3 length: 14
V gene: TRBV20-1
clone size: few
J gene: TRBJ2-7
CDR3 DNA: TGCAGTGCTAGAGATCTGCGGAGTCCCTACGAGCAGTACTTC
CDR3 protein: CSARDLRSPYEQYF

D gene: -
CDR3 length: 14
V gene: TRBV2
clone size: many
J gene: TRBJ2-5
CDR3 DNA: TGTGCCAGCAGTCCTTCGGTAGGAGGAGAGACCCAGTACTTC
CDR3 protein: CASSPSVGGETQYF

D gene: -
CDR3 length: 14
V gene: TRBV7-2
clone size: -
J gene: TRBJ1-3
CDR3 DNA: TGTGCCAGCAGCTTACCTTGGGAACGGAACACCATATATTTT
CDR3 protein: CASSLPWERNTIYF

D gene: -
CDR3 length: 13
V gene: TRBV5-1
clone size: -
J gene: TRBJ2-7
CDR3 DNA: TGCGCCAGCAGCTTGAGGGGGACCTACGAGCAGTACTTC
CDR3 protein: CASSLRGTYEQYF

D gene: TRBD2
CDR3 length: 15
V gene: TRBV3-1
clone size: -
J gene: TRBJ2-7
CDR3 DNA: TGTGCCAGCAGCCAAGGACTAGCGGGAGCAGGAGAGCAGTACTTC
CDR3 protein: CASSQGLAGAGEQYF

D gene: -
CDR3 length: 12
V gene: TRBV7-2
clone size: -
J gene: TRBJ1-5
CDR3 DNA: TGTGCCAGCAGCTTACTCAGTCAGCCCCAGCATTTT
CDR3 protein: CASSLLSQPQHF

D gene: -
CDR3 length: 14
V gene: TRBV5-1
clone size: -
J gene: TRBJ2-5
CDR3 DNA: TGCGCCAGCAGCTTGAACGACCGTCAAGAGACCCAGTACTTC
CDR3 protein: CASSLNDRQETQYF

D gene: -
CDR3 length: 14
V gene: TRBV7-2
clone size: -
J gene: TRBJ2-5
CDR3 DNA: TGTGCCAGCAGCGGAATTCAGGGGGGAGAGACCCAGTACTTC
CDR3 protein: CASSGIQGGETQYF

D gene: -
CDR3 length: 15
V gene: TRBV7-2
clone size: few
J gene: TRBJ2-4
CDR3 DNA: TGTGCCAGCAGCTTAGCGACATCAGCCAAAAACATTCAGTACTTC
CDR3 protein: CASSLATSAKNIQYF

D gene: TRBD2
CDR3 length: 14
V gene: TRBV12-3/TRBV12-4
clone size: many
J gene: TRBJ2-3
CDR3 DNA: TGTGCCAGCAGGCTGACTAGCGGCACAGATACGCAGTATTTT
CDR3 protein: CASRLTSGTDTQYF

D gene: -
CDR3 length: 12
V gene: TRBV7-3
clone size: few
J gene: TRBJ2-2
CDR3 DNA: TGTGCCAGCAGCTTTCCCCCCGGGGAGCTGTTTTTT
CDR3 protein: CASSFPPGELFF

D gene: -
CDR3 length: 12
V gene: TRBV27
clone size: -
J gene: TRBJ2-7
CDR3 DNA: TGTGCCAGCAGTCTGGGGCACGGAGAGCAGTACTTC
CDR3 protein: CASSLGHGEQYF

D gene: TRBD1
CDR3 length: 15
V gene: TRBV7-2
clone size: few
J gene: TRBJ2-7
CDR3 DNA: TGTGCCAGCAGCTTATCGTCGGGACAGGGGTGGGAGCAGTACTTC
CDR3 protein: CASSLSSGQGWEQYF

D gene: -
CDR3 length: 14
V gene: TRBV7-9
clone size: few
J gene: TRBJ2-1
CDR3 DNA: TGTGCCAGCAGCTTAGGGCAGGGGTACAATGAGCAGTTCTTC
CDR3 protein: CASSLGQGYNEQFF

D gene: -
CDR3 length: 15
V gene: TRBV5-1
clone size: -
J gene: TRBJ2-3
CDR3 DNA: TGCGCCAGCAGACCCGAGGGCCGGACCACAGATACGCAGTATTTT
CDR3 protein: CASRPEGRTTDTQYF

D gene: -
CDR3 length: 11
V gene: TRBV11-2
clone size: few
J gene: TRBJ1-1
CDR3 DNA: TGTGCCAGCAGCCAACTTACTGAAGCTTTCTTT
CDR3 protein: CASSQLTEAFF

D gene: -
CDR3 length: 12
V gene: TRBV20-1
clone size: few
J gene: TRBJ2-7
CDR3 DNA: TGCAGTGCTAGAGATTTTGGTTACGAGCAGTACTTC
CDR3 protein: CSARDFGYEQYF

D gene: -
CDR3 length: 13
V gene: TRBV20-1
clone size: -
J gene: TRBJ1-5
CDR3 DNA: TGCAGTGCTAGAGTTAATAGCAATCAGCCCCAGCATTTT
CDR3 protein: CSARVNSNQPQHF

D gene: -
CDR3 length: 12
V gene: TRBV28
clone size: few
J gene: TRBJ2-1
CDR3 DNA: TGTGCCAGCAGTTTCAGGGAAATTGAGCAGTTCTTC
CDR3 protein: CASSFREIEQFF

D gene: TRBD1
CDR3 length: 14
V gene: TRBV6-1
clone size: -
J gene: TRBJ1-2
CDR3 DNA: TGTGCCAGCAGCGGGACAGGGCCTAACTATGGCTACACCTTC
CDR3 protein: CASSGTGPNYGYTF

D gene: -
CDR3 length: 14
V gene: TRBV7-3
clone size: few
J gene: TRBJ2-6
CDR3 DNA: TGTGCCAGCAGCGATACACCGGACGGGCCGAGCCTGACTTTC
CDR3 protein: CASSDTPDGPSLTF

D gene: -
CDR3 length: 13
V gene: TRBV28
clone size: few
J gene: TRBJ1-5
CDR3 DNA: TGTGCCAGCAGTACCGGAGGGGGGCAGCCCCAGCATTTT
CDR3 protein: CASSTGGGQPQHF

D gene: -
CDR3 length: 15
V gene: TRBV19
clone size: -
J gene: TRBJ1-5
CDR3 DNA: TGTGCCAGTATTTTGGGAACGGACCAGAATCAGCCCCAGCATTTT
CDR3 protein: CASILGTDQNQPQHF

D gene: -
CDR3 length: 12
V gene: TRBV20-1
clone size: -
J gene: TRBJ2-7
CDR3 DNA: TGCAGTGCTAGTGATACGGCCTCCGAGCAGTACTTC
CDR3 protein: CSASDTASEQYF

D gene: -
CDR3 length: 12
V gene: TRBV10-3
clone size: many
J gene: TRBJ1-5
CDR3 DNA: TGTGCCATCAGTGAGCCCAATCAGCCCCAGCATTTT
CDR3 protein: CAISEPNQPQHF

D gene: -
CDR3 length: 14
V gene: TRBV6-6
clone size: few
J gene: TRBJ2-2
CDR3 DNA: TGTGCCAGCAGTTCTACGGAGGTGTCCGGGGAGCTGTTTTTT
CDR3 protein: CASSSTEVSGELFF

D gene: -
CDR3 length: 13
V gene: TRBV6-2/TRBV6-3
clone size: -
J gene: TRBJ2-2
CDR3 DNA: TGTGCCAGCAGCAACCGACAGTCAGGGGAGCTGTTTTTT
CDR3 protein: CASSNRQSGELFF

D gene: -
CDR3 length: 14
V gene: TRBV18
clone size: -
J gene: TRBJ2-3
CDR3 DNA: TGTGCCAGCTCAGCCGACTCTACCACAGATACGCAGTATTTT
CDR3 protein: CASSADSTTDTQYF

D gene: TRBD2
CDR3 length: 13
V gene: TRBV20-1
clone size: few
J gene: TRBJ2-5
CDR3 DNA: TGCAGTGCTCTACTAGCGGAACAAGAGACCCAGTACTTC
CDR3 protein: CSALLAEQETQYF

D gene: -
CDR3 length: 13
V gene: TRBV6-2/TRBV6-3
clone size: few
J gene: TRBJ1-5
CDR3 DNA: TGTGCCAGCAGTTACATGGGCAATCAGCCCCAGCATTTT
CDR3 protein: CASSYMGNQPQHF

D gene: -
CDR3 length: 12
V gene: TRBV7-2
clone size: few
J gene: TRBJ2-7
CDR3 DNA: TGTGCCAGCAGCTTAACCAGGGGCGAGCAGTACTTC
CDR3 protein: CASSLTRGEQYF

D gene: -
CDR3 length: 14
V gene: TRBV18
clone size: -
J gene: TRBJ1-1
CDR3 DNA: TGTGCCAGCTCACCAATGCTGGGGGGCACTGAAGCTTTCTTT
CDR3 protein: CASSPMLGGTEAFF

D gene: TRBD1
CDR3 length: 15
V gene: TRBV7-2
clone size: few
J gene: TRBJ2-1
CDR3 DNA: TGTGCCAGCAGCCGAACAGGGGACCTCTACAATGAGCAGTTCTTC
CDR3 protein: CASSRTGDLYNEQFF

D gene: -
CDR3 length: 12
V gene: TRBV20-1
clone size: few
J gene: TRBJ2-1
CDR3 DNA: TGCAGTGCTCCTAGACTGTACAATGAGCAGTTCTTC
CDR3 protein: CSAPRLYNEQFF

D gene: -
CDR3 length: 16
V gene: TRBV15
clone size: -
J gene: TRBJ2-7
CDR3 DNA: TGTGCCACCAGCAGAGATCTAGCGATGGAGGGCTACGAGCAGTACTTC
CDR3 protein: CATSRDLAMEGYEQYF

D gene: -
CDR3 length: 12
V gene: TRBV7-7
clone size: few
J gene: TRBJ2-5
CDR3 DNA: TGTGCCAGCAGCTTCGAGGGTGGGACCCAGTACTTC
CDR3 protein: CASSFEGGTQYF

D gene: -
CDR3 length: 14
V gene: TRBV19
clone size: few
J gene: TRBJ2-1
CDR3 DNA: TGTGCCAGTAGTTTGTGGGACAACTACAATGAGCAGTTCTTC
CDR3 protein: CASSLWDNYNEQFF

D gene: TRBD1
CDR3 length: 17
V gene: TRBV18
clone size: -
J gene: TRBJ2-7
CDR3 DNA: TGTGCCAGCTCACCACCGATGGGACAGGGTAACTCCTACGAGCAGTACTTC
CDR3 protein: CASSPPMGQGNSYEQYF

D gene: TRBD2
CDR3 length: 17
V gene: TRBV23-1
clone size: -
J gene: TRBJ2-1
CDR3 DNA: TGCGCCAGCAGCCGACGTCCGGGACTAGCGGGACGAAATGAGCAGTTCTTC
CDR3 protein: CASSRRPGLAGRNEQFF

D gene: -
CDR3 length: 16
V gene: TRBV20-1
clone size: -
J gene: TRBJ2-2
CDR3 DNA: TGCAGTGCTAGAGCAGCGGGACAACCCAACACCGGGGAGCTGTTTTTT
CDR3 protein: CSARAAGQPNTGELFF

D gene: TRBD2
CDR3 length: 17
V gene: TRBV11-2
clone size: few
J gene: TRBJ2-1
CDR3 DNA: TGTGCCAGCAGCTTAGGCCTAGCGGGAGGGAACTACAATGAGCAGTTCTTC
CDR3 protein: CASSLGLAGGNYNEQFF

D gene: -
CDR3 length: 13
V gene: TRBV30
clone size: -
J gene: TRBJ1-2
CDR3 DNA: TGTGCCTGGAGTTCAATCGAGACGGGTGGCTACACCTTC
CDR3 protein: CAWSSIETGGYTF

D gene: TRBD1
CDR3 length: 15
V gene: TRBV3-1
clone size: once
J gene: TRBJ2-1
CDR3 DNA: TGTGCCAGCAGCAGCCGGGACAGGGTAAACAATGAGCAGTTCTTC
CDR3 protein: CASSSRDRVNNEQFF

D gene: -
CDR3 length: 13
V gene: TRBV7-2
clone size: few
J gene: TRBJ1-5
CDR3 DNA: TGTGCCAGCAGCGCTGGGACGAAACAGCCCCAGCATTTT
CDR3 protein: CASSAGTKQPQHF

D gene: TRBD2
CDR3 length: 14
V gene: TRBV7-8
clone size: few
J gene: TRBJ2-3
CDR3 DNA: TGTGCCAGCAGCTCGGGAGCGGGAACAGATACGCAGTATTTT
CDR3 protein: CASSSGAGTDTQYF

D gene: -
CDR3 length: 13
V gene: TRBV29-1
clone size: -
J gene: TRBJ2-1
CDR3 DNA: TGCAGCGTTACTAGACAGGGAGGCAATGAGCAGTTCTTC
CDR3 protein: CSVTRQGGNEQFF

D gene: -
CDR3 length: 22
V gene: TRBV7-2
clone size: -
J gene: TRBJ2-5
CDR3 DNA: TGTGCCAGCAGCCTAAAATACCGATTTGGGGTCGGCGCGACTAGTGGTTGGGAGACCCAGTACTTC
CDR3 protein: CASSLKYRFGVGATSGWETQYF

D gene: -
CDR3 length: 15
V gene: TRBV4-3
clone size: few
J gene: TRBJ2-3
CDR3 DNA: TGCGCCAGCAGCCACACCCTGTCTCCGTTGGATACGCAGTATTTT
CDR3 protein: CASSHTLSPLDTQYF

D gene: TRBD2
CDR3 length: 18
V gene: TRBV18
clone size: few
J gene: TRBJ2-2
CDR3 DNA: TGTGCCAGCTCACCCGCTTCAACTAGCGGGAGTGGAACCGGGGAGCTGTTTTTT
CDR3 protein: CASSPASTSGSGTGELFF

D gene: -
CDR3 length: 15
V gene: TRBV20-1
clone size: -
J gene: TRBJ2-3
CDR3 DNA: TGCAGTGCTAGTATCTCAGGAAGGAGCACAGATACGCAGTATTTT
CDR3 protein: CSASISGRSTDTQYF

D gene: TRBD2
CDR3 length: 20
V gene: TRBV7-3
clone size: few
J gene: TRBJ2-1
CDR3 DNA: TGTGCCAGCAGTCACCACCCCGCGGGACTAGCGGGAGGTTCCTACAATGAGCAGTTCTTC
CDR3 protein: CASSHHPAGLAGGSYNEQFF

D gene: TRBD1
CDR3 length: 15
V gene: TRBV11-2
clone size: many
J gene: TRBJ2-1
CDR3 DNA: TGTGCCAGCAGCGAACAGGGACAGACCTACAATGAGCAGTTCTTC
CDR3 protein: CASSEQGQTYNEQFF

D gene: -
CDR3 length: 15
V gene: TRBV4-1
clone size: -
J gene: TRBJ2-7
CDR3 DNA: TGCGCCAGCGGCCACGGGAGAGAGGGGGGCCACGAGCAGTACTTC
CDR3 protein: CASGHGREGGHEQYF

D gene: -
CDR3 length: 14
V gene: TRBV7-2
clone size: -
J gene: TRBJ2-3
CDR3 DNA: TGTGCCAGCAGCTTAGGATGGAGCACAGATACGCAGTATTTT
CDR3 protein: CASSLGWSTDTQYF

D gene: -
CDR3 length: 14
V gene: TRBV3-1
clone size: -
J gene: TRBJ1-2
CDR3 DNA: TGTGCCAGCAGCCAAGACTTGGGACCTGGGGGCTACACCTTC
CDR3 protein: CASSQDLGPGGYTF